This entry is about one T cell receptor beta chain. The antigen is unknown. This specimen comes from a study of T cell responses to AZD1222 COVID-19 vaccine. Background on the study: Whether given at about 4 or about 12 weeks, second doses were pooled.

The V gene end was trimmed by 2 bases and the J gene end by 5 bases; junction bases not matched to a gene: 11. Looked up from germline, CDR1 is KGHDR and CDR2 is SFDVKD. CDR3 length: 17 amino acids. The table came from immunoSEQ multiplex PCR; TCRdb's copy has only in-frame clones and leaves some out. The data show fewer than 100,000 clones, over 75% seen once. Whole-study results and caveats: Dominant CD4 TCR responses targeted spike regions 160-218 and 743-854. After two AZD1222 doses, spike-specific TCR breadth and depth rose versus day 0. Among AZD1222 vaccinees, only 6 or 7 were seropositive at baseline.

V and J are TRBV24-1 and TRBJ2-3; 8 bases are shared with TRBD1. Source: peripheral blood, taken on day 0 of AZD1222 vaccination. This TCR was recovered from an adult in good health. The CDR3 coding sequence is TGTGCCACCAGTGATTCCCCGGACAGGGTGGGGAAAGATACGCAGTATTTT. Protein product: CATSDSPDRVGKDTQYF.